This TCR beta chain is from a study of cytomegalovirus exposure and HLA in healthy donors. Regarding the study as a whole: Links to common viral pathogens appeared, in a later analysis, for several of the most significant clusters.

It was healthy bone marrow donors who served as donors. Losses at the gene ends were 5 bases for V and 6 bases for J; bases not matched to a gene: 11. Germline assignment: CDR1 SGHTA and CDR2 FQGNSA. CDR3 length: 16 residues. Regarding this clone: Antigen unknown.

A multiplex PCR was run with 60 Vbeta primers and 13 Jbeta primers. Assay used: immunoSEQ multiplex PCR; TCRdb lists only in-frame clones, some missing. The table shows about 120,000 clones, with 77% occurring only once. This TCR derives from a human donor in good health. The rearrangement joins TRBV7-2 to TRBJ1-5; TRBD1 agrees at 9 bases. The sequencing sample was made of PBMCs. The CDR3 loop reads CASSPDAGTGTQPQHF. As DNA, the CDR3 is TGTGCCAGCAGCCCAGACGCCGGGACAGGGACTCAGCCCCAGCATTTT.